The rows below give T cell receptor beta chains drawn from one sample of a study of T cells after yellow fever vaccination. In TCRdb, the 5' RACE reads were re-called with MiXCR into one record per CDR3 protein. Of under 700,000 distinct CDR3 sequences listed, less than 20% were seen once; the top ten hold roughly a sixth. The starting material was PBMCs, obtained 4 to 5 days after the first yellow fever vaccination. The source of these receptors is a young man who received the YFV17D yellow fever vaccine. Both conserved end residues are part of each CDR3. Fields, in order: clone size, V gene, J gene, CDR3 protein. Clone size is stated in some rows and not others, as once, few, many or a class when expanded.

clone size: few
V gene: TRBV5-1
J gene: TRBJ1-1
CDR3 protein: CASSLLPRGSNTEAFF

clone size: .
V gene: TRBV18
J gene: TRBJ2-7
CDR3 protein: CASSPMPISSYEQYF

clone size: .
V gene: TRBV5-1
J gene: TRBJ2-3
CDR3 protein: CASSRAGTGGPTDTQYF

clone size: .
V gene: TRBV4-1
J gene: TRBJ2-3
CDR3 protein: CASKDLASTDTQYF

clone size: .
V gene: TRBV19
J gene: TRBJ1-5
CDR3 protein: CASEDRRNQPQHF

clone size: .
V gene: TRBV20-1
J gene: TRBJ2-1
CDR3 protein: CSASGSGGAHQFF

clone size: few
V gene: TRBV6-2/TRBV6-3
J gene: TRBJ2-1
CDR3 protein: CASSYGTSGAYNEQFF

clone size: few
V gene: TRBV4-1
J gene: TRBJ1-5
CDR3 protein: CASSPYPQALGNQPQHF

clone size: many
V gene: TRBV7-9
J gene: TRBJ2-5
CDR3 protein: CASSLAGLAETQYF

clone size: few
V gene: TRBV19
J gene: TRBJ2-6
CDR3 protein: CASSIVGPFSGANVLTF

clone size: .
V gene: TRBV9
J gene: TRBJ1-1
CDR3 protein: CASSVAAGITEAFF

clone size: .
V gene: TRBV2
J gene: TRBJ1-1
CDR3 protein: CASSDLGLNTEAFF

clone size: many
V gene: TRBV12-3/TRBV12-4
J gene: TRBJ2-3
CDR3 protein: CASTNPERGTDTQYF

clone size: .
V gene: TRBV5-8
J gene: TRBJ1-1
CDR3 protein: CASSLAGLTGPSRGAFF

clone size: few
V gene: TRBV3-1
J gene: TRBJ1-5
CDR3 protein: CASSQGILQPQHF

clone size: .
V gene: TRBV7-9
J gene: TRBJ1-3
CDR3 protein: CASSFRPGGTSGNTIYF

clone size: few
V gene: TRBV29-1
J gene: TRBJ2-6
CDR3 protein: CSVASSGANVLTF

clone size: .
V gene: TRBV7-7
J gene: TRBJ2-5
CDR3 protein: CASSLRGSFQETQYF

clone size: few
V gene: TRBV5-5
J gene: TRBJ1-1
CDR3 protein: CASRSGGIEAFF

clone size: few
V gene: TRBV6-5
J gene: TRBJ1-2
CDR3 protein: CASSYSGQGALYGYTF

clone size: .
V gene: TRBV7-2
J gene: TRBJ2-3
CDR3 protein: CASSPAQGGTDTQYF

clone size: .
V gene: TRBV7-9
J gene: TRBJ1-6
CDR3 protein: CASSLGVRGESPLHF

clone size: .
V gene: TRBV6-2/TRBV6-3
J gene: TRBJ2-3
CDR3 protein: CASSFRTGLVRDTQYF

clone size: .
V gene: TRBV11-2
J gene: TRBJ2-1
CDR3 protein: CASSTRLASSYNEQFF

clone size: few
V gene: TRBV4-1
J gene: TRBJ2-2
CDR3 protein: CASSHRGTGGTGELFF

clone size: .
V gene: TRBV20-1
J gene: TRBJ2-2
CDR3 protein: CSAREDMWGGTGELFF

clone size: few
V gene: TRBV4-1
J gene: TRBJ2-3
CDR3 protein: CASSQVGTDTDTQYF

clone size: few
V gene: TRBV18
J gene: TRBJ2-1
CDR3 protein: CASSYGTPSYNEQFF

clone size: .
V gene: TRBV9
J gene: TRBJ2-2
CDR3 protein: CASSVRGATVGELFF

clone size: many
V gene: TRBV2
J gene: TRBJ2-2
CDR3 protein: CASGGQGATGELFF

clone size: .
V gene: TRBV12-3/TRBV12-4
J gene: TRBJ1-5
CDR3 protein: CASSPILGQGDQPQHF

clone size: few
V gene: TRBV12-3/TRBV12-4
J gene: TRBJ2-3
CDR3 protein: CASSLWARGTPASTDTQYF

clone size: .
V gene: TRBV3-1
J gene: TRBJ1-1
CDR3 protein: CASSHSGGWATEAFF

clone size: .
V gene: TRBV6-2/TRBV6-3
J gene: TRBJ1-1
CDR3 protein: CASSYPFAVPNTEAFF

clone size: .
V gene: TRBV7-3
J gene: TRBJ2-1
CDR3 protein: CASSYASGGLYEQFF

clone size: .
V gene: TRBV12-3/TRBV12-4
J gene: TRBJ1-1
CDR3 protein: CASSRQTNTEAFF

clone size: .
V gene: TRBV6-4
J gene: TRBJ1-2
CDR3 protein: CASSDENTGLFTF

clone size: few
V gene: TRBV3-1
J gene: TRBJ2-1
CDR3 protein: CASSQGWGRQFF

clone size: few
V gene: TRBV5-5
J gene: TRBJ2-5
CDR3 protein: CASSFLGGGGETQYF

clone size: .
V gene: TRBV20-1
J gene: TRBJ2-3
CDR3 protein: CSAVPFEKYTDTQYF

clone size: .
V gene: TRBV5-1
J gene: TRBJ2-5
CDR3 protein: CASSLQWGQETQYF

clone size: .
V gene: TRBV12-5
J gene: TRBJ2-3
CDR3 protein: CASGLPSEGDTQYF

clone size: .
V gene: TRBV18
J gene: TRBJ1-4
CDR3 protein: CASSPGTVATNEKLFF

clone size: few
V gene: TRBV7-9
J gene: TRBJ2-1
CDR3 protein: CASSFQQGANEQFF

clone size: few
V gene: TRBV6-1
J gene: TRBJ2-5
CDR3 protein: CASSAPRSPETQYF

clone size: few
V gene: TRBV20-1
J gene: TRBJ1-4
CDR3 protein: CSVQVNNEKLFF

clone size: few
V gene: TRBV12-3/TRBV12-4
J gene: TRBJ1-1
CDR3 protein: CASNLGTEAFF

clone size: .
V gene: TRBV12-3/TRBV12-4
J gene: TRBJ2-2
CDR3 protein: CASSPTPGLAGTLYTGELFF

clone size: .
V gene: TRBV7-3
J gene: TRBJ2-3
CDR3 protein: CASSLLAGGLDTQYF

clone size: few
V gene: TRBV6-1
J gene: TRBJ2-1
CDR3 protein: CASSPYPVNEQFF

clone size: .
V gene: TRBV25-1
J gene: TRBJ2-1
CDR3 protein: CASSAVAGGPNEQFF

clone size: few
V gene: TRBV7-9
J gene: TRBJ2-5
CDR3 protein: CASSRRWGGRETQYF

clone size: .
V gene: TRBV3-1
J gene: TRBJ2-7
CDR3 protein: CASSPGPACWQYF

clone size: .
V gene: TRBV5-5
J gene: TRBJ1-6
CDR3 protein: CASRPPGQHNSPLHF

clone size: .
V gene: TRBV7-3
J gene: TRBJ2-1
CDR3 protein: CASSLIGGAEQFF